Listed below are T cell receptor beta chains from one sample, sequenced in a study of cytomegalovirus exposure and HLA in healthy donors. Produced via immunoSEQ multiplex PCR; TCRdb's table is partial and in-frame only. The profile shows roughly 200,000 clones, roughly four fifths of them singletons. Sequencing used PBMCs. These receptor sequences come from a man aged 25 to 45 in good health and CMV-seronegative. Both conserved end residues are part of each CDR3. The order of the fields is V gene, CDR3 length, CDR3 protein.

v_call: TRBV6-6
cdr3_length: 14
cdr3_aa: CASTQTETNTEAFF

v_call: TRBV29-1
cdr3_length: 14
cdr3_aa: CSVEGGQGSTEAFF

v_call: TRBV15
cdr3_length: 20
cdr3_aa: CATSRDTNTGLAGDLDTQYF

v_call: TRBV6-5
cdr3_length: 13
cdr3_aa: CASSPRTGTEAFF

v_call: TRBV28
cdr3_length: 13
cdr3_aa: CASSPGQGRGYTF

v_call: TRBV10-3
cdr3_length: 17
cdr3_aa: CAISERPTSGLTYEQYF

v_call: TRBV6-1
cdr3_length: 12
cdr3_aa: CASKNQGDIQYF

v_call: TRBV5-5
cdr3_length: 14
cdr3_aa: CASSTGQGATEAFF

v_call: TRBV10-1
cdr3_length: 14
cdr3_aa: CASARAGLNNEQFF

v_call: TRBV15
cdr3_length: 18
cdr3_aa: CATSRDLLTGGGNQPQHF

v_call: TRBV10-2
cdr3_length: 18
cdr3_aa: CASSEPRASGSRPDTQYF

v_call: TRBV10-3
cdr3_length: 14
cdr3_aa: CAISEGGGLAAQYF